The T cell receptor (beta chain) described here comes from a study of T cell repertoires in cytomegalovirus infection. TCRdb re-analysed the reads in MiXCR, keeping a single row per CDR3 protein. The sample shows approximately 500,000 distinct CDR3 sequences, about 17% of them seen only once. Ten or more counts support this clonotype. Antigen unknown. Study results and caveats: The ex vivo response showed dominance by HLA-C-restricted CMV-specific TCR beta clonotypes. Identification of carriers of CMV plus the relevant HLA was performed using cumulative public TCR beta family frequency.

This CDR3 has 17 amino acids. After removal of 3 bases from V and 3 bases from J, the junction contained 6 bases not matched to a gene. The V gene is TRBV12-3 or TRBV12-4, the J gene TRBJ2-2; the match to TRBD2 covers 11 bases. This TCR was sampled from a human donor in good health (CMV status not recorded). Some clones in this sample may be carry-over from other donors' samples. Source material: CD8+ T cells from PBMCs. CDR3 sequence: CASSLSPGLADTGELFF. The CDR3 nucleotides are TGTGCCAGCAGTTTGAGTCCGGGACTAGCGGACACCGGGGAGCTGTTTTTT.